This T cell receptor (beta chain) is drawn from a study of cytomegalovirus exposure and HLA in healthy donors. PCR employed 60 Vbeta and 13 Jbeta primers. Profiled with immunoSEQ multiplex PCR; TCRdb holds only in-frame clones, not every one. This table has 110,000 to 150,000 clones, roughly 10% appearing once. Trimming took off 3 bases at V and 8 bases at J, with 10 bases between the two ends. This CDR3 region has 12 residues. From germline, CDR1 is KGHSH and CDR2 LQKENI. Donors counted as nominally healthy when sampled, yet unrecorded immune exposures were likely. This TCR came from a male donor in good health and CMV-seronegative. The J gene is TRBJ1-1, the V gene TRBV18; a weak D match, TRBD1 (5 bases). Material for sequencing was PBMCs. This CDR3 reads CASSPQGSEAFF. The CDR3 nucleotides read TGTGCCAGCTCACCCCAGGGCAGCGAAGCTTTCTTT.